These 22 T cell receptor beta chains originate from one sample sequenced in a study of PD-1 blockade in classical Hodgkin lymphoma. After autologous stem cell transplantation all patients relapsed, and prior brentuximab vedotin exposure differed between cohorts. Measured with immunoSEQ multiplex PCR; TCRdb has only the in-frame clones, and not every one. The data show 25,000 to 35,000 clones, over 55% seen once. The sample here was peripheral blood mononuclear cells (PBMCs), taken before the second cycle of nivolumab. The source of these receptors is a human donor with classical Hodgkin lymphoma.

By share, this clone counts as medium-sized. V gene TRBV6-5 combines with J gene TRBJ2-3, with 9 bases identical to TRBD2. CDR3 length equals 15 residues. J lost 2 bases, V lost 7 bases, and 7 bases had no gene match. Germline assignment: CDR1 MNHEY and CDR2 SVGAGI. The CDR3 reads CASTRSGGSTDTQYF. The CDR3 DNA is TGTGCCAGCACACGAAGCGGGGGGTCCACAGATACGCAGTATTTT.

The chain combines TRBV10-3 with TRBJ2-3; the D call may be TRBD1 or TRBD2 (6 bases each). V was clipped by 4 bases and J by 2 bases, with 16 bases between them. Germline V lookup: CDR1 ENHRY, CDR2 SYGVKD. The CDR3 contains 16 residues. The CDR3 DNA sequence: TGTGCCATCAGTGTGATGGGGGGCCGAGACACAGATACGCAGTATTTT. This gives the protein CAISVMGGRDTDTQYF.

The chain couples TRBV11-2 to TRBJ2-7; D gene unclear. Germline V gene sequence: CDR1 SGHAT, CDR2 FQNNGV. Trimming removed 8 bases from V and 2 bases from J, with 10 bases in between. The CDR3 extends over 12 amino acids. In DNA, the CDR3 is TGTGCCAGCCGGCCTGGGACCTACGAGCAGTACTTC. Encoded protein: CASRPGTYEQYF.

This chain links TRBV19 with TRBJ2-7; TRBD1 aligns across 9 bases. The CDR3 sequence is 15 residues long. V lost 7 bases, J lost 3 bases, and 10 bases stayed unmatched. Germline V gene data show CDR1 as LNHDA and CDR2 as SQIVND (reference sequence). The CDR3 DNA is TGTGCCAGTACCGCCGGACAGGGGACGTACTACGAGCAGTACTTC. Amino acids: CASTAGQGTYYEQYF.

The chain combines TRBV15 with TRBJ1-2; D gene ambiguous. This CDR3 has 17 amino acids. CDR1 is LNHNV, CDR2 YYDKDF, per germline (reference sequence). V was cut by 1 base and J by 9 bases, with 24 bases left in between. The CDR3 region is CATSRGGESGKVVSYTF. Here the CDR3 DNA reads TGTGCCACCAGCAGAGGGGGAGAAAGTGGGAAAGTCGTGAGCTACACCTTC. The whole variable domain, filled in from reference TRBV15 and TRBJ1-2, reads DAMVIQNPRYQVTQFGKPVTLSCSQTLNHNVMYWYQQKSSQAPKLLFHYYDKDFNNEADTPDNFQSRRPNTSFCFLDIRSPGLGDTAMYLCATSRGGESGKVVSYTFGSGTRLTVV.

J is TRBJ2-7 and V is TRBV9; the D call may be TRBD1 or TRBD2 (5 bases each). V lost 0 bases to trimming and J lost 6 bases, with 10 bases between them. CDR1 is SGDLS, CDR2 YYNGEE, per germline. This CDR3 is built from 13 residues. CDR3 loop: CASSVVGGSEQYF. The CDR3 coding sequence is TGTGCCAGCAGCGTAGTTGGGGGAAGCGAGCAGTACTTC.

CDR3 residues: CASQYSGRGLLGGETQYF. The CDR3 DNA reads TGTGCCAGCCAATATTCGGGACGGGGACTTTTGGGTGGGGAGACCCAGTACTTC. The chain combines TRBV27 with TRBJ2-5; D may be TRBD2 (6 bases). Germline-derived CDR1 and CDR2 are MNHEY and SMNVEV (reference sequence). This CDR3 is 18 amino acids long. V dropped 8 bases and J dropped 5 bases, with 30 bases sitting between them.

The sample holds a few counts of this clone. The gene calls are TRBV5-1 and TRBJ2-5; 10 positions agree with TRBD2. With 7 bases clipped from V and 2 bases from J, the junction kept 11 bases outside the gene matches. Per germline, CDR1 SGHRS and CDR2 YFSETQ. This CDR3 is built from 16 residues. CDR3 region: CASGRSGGVLQETQYF. The CDR3 DNA follows: TGCGCCAGCGGACGGAGCGGGGGGGTTTTACAAGAGACCCAGTACTTC.

The chain has TRBV6-5 and TRBJ1-1; no definite D call. The CDR3 is made up of 10 amino acids. Trimming cost V 5 bases and J 3 bases, with 1 base left between them. Germline V lookup: CDR1 MNHEY, CDR2 SVGAGI. CDR3 amino acids: CASSDTEAFF. In DNA form, the CDR3 reads TGTGCCAGCAGTGACACTGAAGCTTTCTTT.

This chain joins TRBV5-4 and TRBJ2-3; 7 positions agree with TRBD2. CDR3 length equals 16 residues. Germline assignment: CDR1 SGHNT and CDR2 YYREEE (reference sequence). V shed 0 bases and J 2 bases; nucleotides not matched to a gene: 6. The CDR3 nucleotides are TGTGCCAGCAGCTTGGAGTCAGCGGGAATCACAGATACGCAGTATTTT. It yields the protein CASSLESAGITDTQYF. Full variable domain (missing parts from reference TRBV5-4 and TRBJ2-3): ETGVTQSPTHLIKTRGQQVTLRCSSQSGHNTVSWYQQALGQGPQFIFQYYREEENGRGNFPPRFSGLQFPNYSSELNVNALELDDSALYLCASSLESAGITDTQYFGPGTRLTVL.

This clone has just a few counts. J is TRBJ1-2 and V is TRBV27; tentative D call: TRBD1 (5 bases). CDR1 MNHEY and CDR2 SMNVEV come from the germline V gene (reference sequence). V gave up 2 bases and J gave up 0 bases, with 22 bases separating them. CDR3 length: 19 residues. This CDR3 reads CASSLTRGTAGRANYGYTF. The CDR3 DNA is TGTGCCAGCAGTTTAACGAGGGGAACAGCTGGCCGAGCTAACTATGGCTACACCTTC.

V usage is TRBV21-1 and J usage is TRBJ1-6; the table's D call, TRBD1, has no DNA check behind it. TRBV21-1 is flagged as a pseudogene. The CDR3 is 15 amino acids. CDR3 in DNA: TGTGCCAGCAACGCGAGGACAGGGGAAGGGTCACCCCTCCACTTT. This encodes CASNARTGEGSPLHF.

The rearrangement joins TRBV28 to TRBJ2-1; 8 bases agree with TRBD1. Germline assignment: CDR1 MDHEN and CDR2 SYDVKM. The CDR3 loop spans 16 amino acids. After removal of 4 bases from V and 9 bases from J, the junction contained 14 bases not matched to a gene. For the CDR3, the DNA is TGTGCCAGCAGTTCTGCCGGGACAGGTATCAACATTGAGCAGTTCTTC. As protein: CASSSAGTGINIEQFF.

The chain uses TRBV6-6 and TRBJ1-2, with 8 bases that match TRBD1. Per germline, CDR1 MNHNY and CDR2 SVGAGI (reference sequence). CDR3 length: 13 amino acids. With 6 bases clipped from V and 7 bases from J, the junction kept 7 bases outside the gene matches. CDR3 loop: CASREDREGGYTF. DNA for the CDR3: TGTGCCAGCAGAGAGGACAGGGAGGGTGGCTACACCTTC.

The chain carries TRBV2 and TRBJ2-1, with 7 bases identical to TRBD1. Germline V gene data show CDR1 as SNHLY and CDR2 as FYNNEI. The CDR3 extends over 15 amino acids. V lost 0 bases, J lost 4 bases, and 3 bases stayed unmatched. In DNA, the CDR3 is TGTGCCAGCAGTGAAGCAGGGACAGCATACAATGAGCAGTTCTTC. Translating gives CASSEAGTAYNEQFF.

This clone was picked up one time. The chain is built from TRBV28 and TRBJ1-1, with no clear D. Germline CDR1 reads MDHEN; CDR2 reads SYDVKM. V lost 3 bases, J lost 6 bases, and 8 bases lay in between. The CDR3 extends over 12 amino acids. The CDR3 protein is CASSLSWSEAFF. The DNA of the CDR3 is TGTGCCAGCAGTTTGTCCTGGTCTGAAGCTTTCTTT.

This clone came up a few times. This chain links TRBV5-1 with TRBJ2-7; D may correspond to TRBD1 or TRBD2 (5 bases each). V was shortened by 4 bases and J by 5 bases, with 19 bases between the two germline ends. This CDR3 is built from 15 residues. Germline lookup yields CDR1 SGHRS and CDR2 YFSETQ. CDR3 residues: CASSEAARGADEQYF. The CDR3 DNA follows: TGCGCCAGCAGCGAGGCAGCAAGAGGGGCCGACGAGCAGTACTTC.

This clone came up a few times. The chain is built from TRBV27 and TRBJ2-1; TRBD2 agrees at 11 bases. J lost 5 bases, V lost 5 bases, and 11 bases had no gene match. Germline CDR1 and CDR2: MNHEY and SMNVEV (reference sequence). The CDR3 has 17 amino acids. DNA for the CDR3: TGTGCCAGCAGTACATTAGCGGGGGGGTGGAATGACAATGAGCAGTTCTTC. Its protein is CASSTLAGGWNDNEQFF.

The CDR3 DNA sequence: TGTGCCAGCAGTTTATTGTCGGGGGGGAGCACAGATACGCAGTATTTT. The encoded protein is CASSLLSGGSTDTQYF. The rearrangement uses TRBV28 and TRBJ2-3, with 8 nucleotides matching TRBD2. With V trimmed by 1 base and J by 0 bases, 3 bases remained unmatched. Germline V gene data show CDR1 as MDHEN and CDR2 as SYDVKM. The CDR3 covers 16 residues.

This rearrangement joins TRBV7-9 to TRBJ2-2; perhaps TRBD1 as D (6 bases). The germline gives CDR1 SEHNR, CDR2 FQNEAQ (reference sequence). V was shortened by 6 bases and J by 7 bases, with 15 bases between the two germline ends. The CDR3 is 14 residues long. CDR3 sequence (DNA): TGTGCCAGCAGACAACAGGGAACTGGCGGGGAGCTGTTTTTT. As protein: CASRQQGTGGELFF.

The chain has TRBV5-6 and TRBJ2-7; the D gene could be TRBD1 or TRBD2 (7 bases each). The V end lost 4 bases, the J end lost 3 bases, and 17 bases lay between the germline ends. CDR1 is SGHDT and CDR2 is YYEEEE in the germline V gene. This CDR3 spans 15 amino acids. CDR3 DNA sequence: TGTGCCAGCAGCCCGGGAGGACAGGTAAACTACGAGCAGTACTTC. Translating it yields CASSPGGQVNYEQYF.

On this clone itself: One junction end disagrees with the germline gene, perhaps due to a read error. The chain carries TRBV7-7 and TRBJ2-2, with unresolved D. The CDR3 length is 14 residues. The germline V gene has CDR1 SSHAT and CDR2 FNYEAQ (reference sequence). The CDR3 loop reads CASSYRQNTGELFF. In DNA form, the CDR3 reads TGTGCTAGCAGCTACCGACAGAACACCGGGGAGCTGTTTTTT.